Below, one TCR beta chain is given with its context. The sample comes from a study of blood T cell repertoires in COVID-19. On the study more broadly: Both acute and convalescent COVID-19 samples were obtained from the United States, Italy and Spain. PBMCs, B-cell-depleted T cells, or T cells provided the cDNA or gDNA that made up the material.

Methods used by the authors: By means of reference gene primer amplification, nucleated cell counts were estimated. Only in-frame clones appear in the TCRdb table, and some are missing; sequencing was by immunoSEQ multiplex PCR. The V and J calls and clone size are taken from that table; D and trimming were inferred from the DNA. The data show some 190,000 clones, about 85% seen once. This CDR3 has 14 amino acids. The germline gives CDR1 LNHDA, CDR2 SQIVND (reference sequence). With 6 bases removed from V and 6 bases from J, the gap between germline ends came to 12 bases. The sequencing sample was made of peripheral blood. The chain is built from TRBV19 and TRBJ1-6, with D unresolved. This clonotype originated in a man aged 25 to 40 with acute or convalescent COVID-19. The CDR3 loop reads CASRSGSSNSPLHF. Written as DNA, the CDR3 is TGTGCCAGTAGATCGGGTTCTTCTAATTCACCCCTCCACTTT.